The 5 T cell receptor beta chains below come from one sample, sequenced in a study of blood T cell repertoires in COVID-19. Sequencing was performed with immunoSEQ multiplex PCR; in TCRdb, only in-frame clones are kept and a portion is missing. Of 130,000 to 150,000 clones listed, 85% to 90% are singletons. The sample taken for sequencing was PBMCs or T cells enriched from blood (not recorded which). The receptors were gathered from a woman aged 25 to 45 with acute COVID-19.

This chain joins TRBV28 and TRBJ1-2; no definite D call. CDR3 length equals 15 residues. Trimming stripped 2 bases from V and 0 bases from J, with 10 bases between. CDR1 and CDR2 (germline): MDHEN, SYDVKM. CDR3 nucleotide sequence: TGTGCCAGCAGTTTAGGTGGCGGCTCTAACTATGGCTACACCTTC. Translation gives CASSLGGGSNYGYTF.

About this clone: Other DNA sequences from this sample encode an identical CDR3 as well. This rearrangement joins TRBV7-9 to TRBJ1-1; D remains unclear. The V end was cut by 1 base, the J end by 4 bases, with 7 bases between. The germline V gene has CDR1 SEHNR and CDR2 FQNEAQ (reference sequence). The CDR3 loop spans 13 amino acids. For the CDR3, the DNA is TGTGCCAGCAGCTTAGTCGAGAGCACTGAAGCTTTCTTT. Translated: CASSLVESTEAFF.

This clone showed up just once. This chain links TRBV3-1 (or the pseudogene TRBV3-2) with TRBJ2-7; the D gene is possibly TRBD1 (6 bases). The V end lost 4 bases, the J end lost 7 bases, and 8 bases lay between the germline ends. The CDR3 loop spans 11 amino acids. CDR1 LGHDT and CDR2 YNNKEL come from the germline V gene (reference sequence). CDR3 residues: CASSPGQEQYF. For the CDR3, the DNA is TGTGCCAGCAGCCCCGGACAGGAGCAGTACTTC.

V usage is TRBV28 and J usage is TRBJ1-2, with D hard to call. The germline CDR1 and CDR2 sequences are MDHEN and SYDVKM. The germline V and J ends were trimmed by 6 bases and 6 bases, with 8 bases remaining between them. The CDR3 contains 11 residues. The CDR3 region is CASSGVDGYTF. The CDR3, as DNA: TGTGCCAGCAGCGGGGTTGATGGCTACACCTTC.

The rearrangement joins TRBV5-1 to TRBJ1-1, with 8 bases lining up with TRBD1. The CDR3 covers 15 residues. Germline trimming cut 4 bases from V and 2 bases from J; bases unmatched to any gene: 7. Germline-derived CDR1 and CDR2 are SGHRS and YFSETQ. The CDR3 is CASSGGQGGNTEAFF. CDR3 sequence (DNA): TGCGCCAGCAGCGGCGGACAGGGTGGCAACACTGAAGCTTTCTTT.